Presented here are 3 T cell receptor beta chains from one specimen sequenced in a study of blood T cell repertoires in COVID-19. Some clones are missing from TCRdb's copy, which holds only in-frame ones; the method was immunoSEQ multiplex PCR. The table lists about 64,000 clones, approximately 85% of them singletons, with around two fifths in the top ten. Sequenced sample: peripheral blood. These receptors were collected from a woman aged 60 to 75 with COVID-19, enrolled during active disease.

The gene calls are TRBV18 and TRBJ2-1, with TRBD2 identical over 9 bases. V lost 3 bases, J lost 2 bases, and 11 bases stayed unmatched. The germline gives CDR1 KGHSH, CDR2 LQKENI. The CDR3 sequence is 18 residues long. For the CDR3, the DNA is TGTGCCAGCTCACCCCAAAGGAGCGGGAGGCTAACCTACAATGAGCAGTTCTTC. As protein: CASSPQRSGRLTYNEQFF.

CDR3 region: CASSYPHRGSETQYF. CDR3 sequence (DNA): TGTGCCAGCAGTTACCCCCACAGGGGGTCGGAGACCCAGTACTTC. The chain employs TRBV6-2 or TRBV6-3 and TRBJ2-5; the match to TRBD1 covers 8 bases. The CDR3 consists of 15 residues. V lost 2 bases, J lost 5 bases, and 7 bases stayed unmatched. The germline CDR1 and CDR2 sequences are MNHEY and SVGEGT.

CDR3 region: CASSLSFDRANYGYTF. CDR3 nucleotides: TGTGCCAGCAGCTTGTCCTTTGACAGGGCTAACTATGGCTACACCTTC. The V and J genes are TRBV5-8 and TRBJ1-2; 7 bases are a match to TRBD1. This CDR3 has 16 residues. V lost 1 base to trimming and J lost 0 bases; unmatched junction nucleotides: 6. The V gene's germline CDR1 is SGHTS and CDR2 YDEGEE. The variable domain in full, with the rest retrieved from reference TRBV5-8 and TRBJ1-2, is EAGVTQSPTHLIKTRGQQATLRCSPISGHTSVYWYQQALGLGLQFLLWYDEGEERNRGNFPPRFSGRQFPNYSSELNVNALELEDSALYLCASSLSFDRANYGYTFGSGTRLTVV.